This TCR beta chain stems from a study of cytomegalovirus exposure and HLA in healthy donors (dated by TCRdb to 2016 to 2017). The study in broad terms: According to a later analysis, the roughly 120 validation repertoires were produced on the same platform as the 666 repertoires of the first cohort. The study aimed to test whether cataloging public T cell receptors could reveal signatures of past pathogen exposure. Besides the first cohort of some 670 subjects, a separate validation cohort made up of roughly 120 different subjects was used. The study combined high-throughput TCR immunosequencing, statistical association of individual TCRs with disease status, and machine learning to predict cytomegalovirus infection status. Overall results and qualifications from the work: In the study, around 160 TCR beta chains were listed as associated with cytomegalovirus. A few of the identified cytomegalovirus-associated TCR beta chains were confirmed in vitro to be specific for cytomegalovirus antigens. In both the original and validation cohorts, the classifier was reported to diagnose cytomegalovirus status with high specificity and sensitivity. Across donors, most TCR sequences were observed very rarely, whereas some public TCRs were present in many individuals. The validation cohort had no HLA typing available for a later analysis, so co-occurrence within that cohort was assessed over all 120 or so repertoires. Subsequent analysis determined that TCRs grouped into clusters in the first cohort also showed a tendency toward co-occurrence across the roughly 120 validation repertoires, and about 93% of cluster scores exceeded 0. It was suggested by the authors that the approach could potentially be generalized to other disease states and immunological phenotypes.

Including cysteine and phenylalanine, the CDR3 has 13 amino acids. Here the CDR3 DNA is all that survives: 39 bases in frame from base 1. Per the germline V gene (reference sequence), GTSNPN is the CDR1 and SVGIG is the CDR2. Clipping removes 3 bases from V and 5 bases from J, with 7 as the unmatched junction base count. With regard to this clone: Its antigen is not yet known. The sample holds no much larger clone one base away, and base qualities are not on file.

The method behind the library was the immunoSEQ multiplex PCR assay. The authors processed their data as follows. A statistical classification framework was developed to diagnose cytomegalovirus status using the catalog of TCR beta chain sequences. Imported from immuneACCESS, the table was reduced by TCRdb to in-frame sequences with V and J called. These copies leave out some clones; in studies compared against another copy, an unresolved V gene accounts for under half, and the cause of the remainder is not known. From that table come the V and J calls and clone size; the DNA was used to work out D and trimming. The sample includes about 110,000 clones, with approximately 88% observed a single time. The ten largest clones take up under 1.5% of the sample. The donors were included in the validation cohort of around 120 subjects, a group kept apart from the roughly 610-subject first cohort.

The clonotype was recovered from a woman in her twenties or thirties in good health and CMV-seropositive. This chain joins TRBV30 to TRBJ2-7, and TRBD1 matches 7 of the central bases. The sample was PBMCs. The CDR3 loop reads CAWSSQGSDEQYF. The DNA reads as follows: TGTGCCTGGAGCTCACAGGGGAGCGACGAGCAGTACTTC.